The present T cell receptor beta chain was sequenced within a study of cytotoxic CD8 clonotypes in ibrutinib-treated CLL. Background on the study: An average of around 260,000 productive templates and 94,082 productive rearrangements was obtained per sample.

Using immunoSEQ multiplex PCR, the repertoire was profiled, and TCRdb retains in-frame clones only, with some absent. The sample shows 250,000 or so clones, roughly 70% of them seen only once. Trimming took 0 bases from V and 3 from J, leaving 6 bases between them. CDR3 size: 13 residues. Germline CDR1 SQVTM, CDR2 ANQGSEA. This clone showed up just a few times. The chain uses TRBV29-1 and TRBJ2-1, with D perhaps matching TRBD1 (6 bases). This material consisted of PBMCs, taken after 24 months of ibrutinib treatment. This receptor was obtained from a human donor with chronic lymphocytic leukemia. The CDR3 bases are TGCAGCGTTGAAGAAGGGGGCTACAATGAGCAGTTCTTC. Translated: CSVEEGGYNEQFF.